These 12 T cell receptor beta chains were sequenced from one sample in a study of human T cells and chemical hapten exposure. MiXCR, applied by TCRdb to the 5' RACE reads, yields one record per CDR3 protein. The profile covers tens of thousands of distinct CDR3 sequences, with approximately 7.7% appearing a single time and approximately 2.3% taken by the ten largest. Sequencing started from total RNA isolated from unfractionated whole blood. These receptors all stem from a male donor in good health.

This clonotype was counted between two and nine times. The chain couples TRBV11-2 to TRBJ2-7, with D unresolved. The V gene lost 5 bases and the J gene lost 0 bases, with 11 bases spanning the gap. Germline loops: CDR1 SGHAT, CDR2 FQNNGV. CDR3 length: 14 amino acids. The CDR3, as DNA: TGTGCCAGCAGCCCCAACCTTAGCTCCTACGAGCAGTACTTC. Amino acids: CASSPNLSSYEQYF.

This clonotype came up many times. The chain links TRBV6-1 to TRBJ2-5, with 9 bases fitting TRBD1. Losses at the gene ends were 5 bases for V and 0 bases for J; bases not matched to a gene: 7. This CDR3 is built from 16 residues. CDR1 is MNHNS and CDR2 is SASEGT in the germline V gene. The DNA for the CDR3 is TGTGCCAGCAGTTCCGACAGGGGGAAGTACCAAGAGACCCAGTACTTC. Translated: CASSSDRGKYQETQYF.

The chain carries TRBV19 and TRBJ2-6; the D is unclear. With 6 bases removed from V and 1 base from J, the gap between germline ends came to 10 bases. Germline CDR1 LNHDA, CDR2 SQIVND (reference sequence). This CDR3 region has 15 residues. The CDR3 DNA reads as TGTGCCAGTAGCCCAAGCGTGTCTGGGGCCAACGTCCTGACTTTC. Protein product: CASSPSVSGANVLTF.

This clonotype has more than one count but fewer than ten. V is TRBV6-2 or TRBV6-3 and J is TRBJ1-6; D is undetermined. Germline CDR1 MNHEY, CDR2 SVGEGT. Trimming left V 5 bases short and J 7 bases short, with 12 bases between. The CDR3 has 14 residues. CDR3 in amino acids: CASSENGQNSPLHF. The CDR3 DNA sequence: TGTGCCAGCAGTGAAAATGGGCAGAATTCACCCCTCCACTTT.

The V gene is TRBV20-1, the J gene TRBJ1-1, with D unresolved. CDR1 and CDR2 from the germline V gene are DFQATT and SNEGSKA (reference sequence). The CDR3 consists of 16 residues. The V and J ends lost 3 bases and 0 bases respectively, with 17 bases between them. The CDR3 region is CSASRFTPLLNTEAFF. The CDR3 coding sequence is TGCAGTGCTAGCCGATTTACCCCCCTTTTGAACACTGAAGCTTTCTTT.

This clonotype came up many times. The rearrangement uses TRBV9 and TRBJ2-3, with 11 bases lining up with TRBD2. CDR1 is SGDLS, CDR2 YYNGEE, per germline. Trimming took 0 bases from V and 4 from J; bases not matched to a gene: 4. This CDR3 spans 16 amino acids. CDR3 DNA sequence: TGTGCCAGCAGCGTAGATAGCGGGGGGGCCCCAGATACGCAGTATTTT. Protein: CASSVDSGGAPDTQYF.

V and J are TRBV4-2 and TRBJ2-3; D possibly corresponds to TRBD2 (5 bases). CDR1 LGHNA and CDR2 YNFKEQ come from the germline V gene. Trimming removed 0 bases from V and 0 bases from J, with 10 bases in between. The CDR3 has 16 amino acids. The chain's CDR3 is CASSQELATSTDTQYF. CDR3 sequence (DNA): TGTGCCAGCAGCCAAGAGTTAGCGACTAGCACAGATACGCAGTATTTT.

This clonotype was picked up many times. The chain carries TRBV27 and TRBJ2-5, with D perhaps matching TRBD1 (6 bases). V dropped 2 bases and J dropped 1 base, with 17 bases sitting between them. Germline-derived CDR1 and CDR2 are MNHEY and SMNVEV (reference sequence). CDR3 length: 17 amino acids. The CDR3 nucleotides read TGTGCCAGCAGTTTAGGACGATCGCGGACAGCCCAAGAGACCCAGTACTTC. This gives the protein CASSLGRSRTAQETQYF.

This clonotype was observed a few times. The chain is built from TRBV12-3 or TRBV12-4 and TRBJ1-4; possible D gene TRBD1, 5 bases. This CDR3 comprises 14 residues. The V gene lost 0 bases and the J gene lost 7 bases, with 9 bases spanning the gap. The CDR3 coding sequence is TGTGCCAGCAGTTTAGCGGGGGTTGTTGAAAAACTGTTTTTT. This translates into CASSLAGVVEKLFF.

In this sample, this clonotype turned up a few times. This sequence joins TRBV7-7 and TRBJ2-7; D not resolved. The CDR3 contains 15 residues. Germline lookup yields CDR1 SSHAT and CDR2 FNYEAQ (reference sequence). Trimming cost V 0 bases and J 0 bases, with 9 bases left between them. In nucleotides, the CDR3 is TGTGCCAGCAGCTTAGCGGCCGGCTCCTCCTACGAGCAGTACTTC. It specifies CASSLAAGSSYEQYF.

The J gene is TRBJ1-5, the V gene TRBV20-1; 7 nucleotides line up with TRBD1. V shed 5 bases and J 3 bases; nucleotides not matched to a gene: 4. Germline V CDR1 and CDR2: DFQATT, SNEGSKA (reference sequence). CDR3 length equals 13 residues. The CDR3: CSARQGNNQPQHF. The CDR3 DNA reads as TGCAGTGCTCGACAGGGAAACAATCAGCCCCAGCATTTT.

This clonotype was detected a few times. The chain joins TRBV18 to TRBJ2-1; 12 bases are shared with TRBD2. This CDR3 comprises 19 residues. Germline V gene data show CDR1 as KGHSH and CDR2 as LQKENI. With 6 bases clipped from V and 0 bases from J, the junction kept 12 bases outside the gene matches. CDR3 loop: CASSPKRTSGISSYNEQFF. In DNA, the CDR3 is TGTGCCAGCTCCCCTAAGAGGACTAGCGGGATCAGCTCCTACAATGAGCAGTTCTTC. Full variable domain (missing parts from reference TRBV18 and TRBJ2-1): NAGVMQNPRHLVRRRGQEARLRCSPMKGHSHVYWYRQLPEEGLKFMVYLQKENIIDESGMPKERFSAEFPKEGPSILRIQQVVRGDSAAYFCASSPKRTSGISSYNEQFFGPGTRLTVL.